These 30 T cell receptor beta chains share one sample of origin, sequenced in a study of cytomegalovirus exposure and HLA in healthy donors. Use of 60 Vbeta and 13 Jbeta primers characterized the PCR. Profiled with immunoSEQ multiplex PCR; TCRdb holds only in-frame clones, not every one. The sample has 160,000 or so clones; under 85% are singletons. The sample comprised PBMCs. Every receptor here comes from a human donor in good health.

This clone was recorded a few times. One junction end does not reproduce the germline sequence, and a read error may be involved. The chain joins TRBV7-7 to TRBJ2-5; 7 nucleotides match TRBD1. Gene TRBJ2-7 matches the end of the DNA better, so the J call may be wrong. The germline V gene encodes CDR1 SSHAT and CDR2 FNYEAQ (reference sequence). The CDR3 extends over 16 amino acids. In DNA, the CDR3 is TGTGCTAGCAGCTTAGGGACGGACAGGACTCCCTACGAGCAGTACTTC. Amino acid sequence: CASSLGTDRTPYEQYF.

The chain recombines TRBV30 with TRBJ1-5; a weak D match, TRBD1 (6 bases). The CDR3 contains 12 residues. The germline V gene encodes CDR1 GTSNPN and CDR2 SVGIG (reference sequence). Trimming cost V 2 bases and J 11 bases, with 13 bases left between them. CDR3 sequence reads: CAWSPGGLAQHF. Written as DNA, the CDR3 is TGTGCCTGGAGTCCCGGGGGGCTTGCCCAGCATTTT.

About this clone: Distinct nucleotide sequences in the sample also encode this CDR3. The chain combines TRBV20-1 with TRBJ2-5; no clear D. V was clipped by 0 bases and J by 5 bases, with 4 bases between them. The germline gives CDR1 DFQATT, CDR2 SNEGSKA (reference sequence). CDR3 size: 11 residues. The CDR3 region is CSARDRETQYF. DNA of the CDR3: TGCAGTGCTAGAGATCGGGAGACCCAGTACTTC.

The V call is TRBV15, the J call TRBJ2-1, with TRBD2 matching over 10 bases. CDR3 length equals 15 residues. The V segment lost 5 bases and the J segment 4 bases; nucleotides outside the gene matches: 5. In germline, CDR1 is LNHNV, CDR2 YYDKDF (reference sequence). The chain's CDR3 is CATSQTSGAYNEQFF. In DNA, the CDR3 is TGTGCCACCAGCCAAACTAGCGGGGCTTACAATGAGCAGTTCTTC. Full variable domain (rest looked up from reference TRBV15 and TRBJ2-1): DAMVIQNPRYQVTQFGKPVTLSCSQTLNHNVMYWYQQKSSQAPKLLFHYYDKDFNNEADTPDNFQSRRPNTSFCFLDIRSPGLGDTAMYLCATSQTSGAYNEQFFGPGTRLTVL.

The chain uses TRBV7-8 and TRBJ2-5; TRBD1 is a possible D gene (5 bases). V was cut by 0 bases and J by 1 base, with 6 bases left in between. The CDR3 spans 14 residues. Germline CDR1 SGHVS, CDR2 FQNEAQ. The CDR3 is CASSLADSQETQYF. The DNA of the CDR3 is TGTGCCAGCAGCTTAGCCGACAGCCAAGAGACCCAGTACTTC.

This chain links TRBV6-1 with TRBJ2-2; 7 bases are shared with TRBD1. V was pared by 7 bases and J by 6 bases, with 8 bases of the junction left unmatched. The CDR3 consists of 14 residues. Germline CDR1 reads MNHNS; CDR2 reads SASEGT. CDR3 bases: TGTGCCAGCACCCATACCGGACAGGCCGGGGAGCTGTTTTTT. Translated: CASTHTGQAGELFF.

This chain uses TRBV9 with TRBJ1-4, with D perhaps matching TRBD1 (5 bases). V was trimmed by 0 bases and J by 7 bases, leaving 10 bases between them. CDR3 length: 14 residues. Germline V lookup: CDR1 SGDLS, CDR2 YYNGEE. CDR3 in DNA: TGTGCCAGCAGCGTAGGTTCCGGGGGTGAAAAACTGTTTTTT. This encodes CASSVGSGGEKLFF. Based on the CDR3 plus reference TRBV9 and TRBJ1-4, the full variable domain is DSGVTQTPKHLITATGQRVTLRCSPRSGDLSVYWYQQSLDQGLQFLIQYYNGEERAKGNILERFSAQQFPDLHSELNLSSLELGDSALYFCASSVGSGGEKLFFGSGTQLSVL.

This sequence joins TRBV13 and TRBJ1-1; the D is unclear. The CDR3 is 12 amino acids. Germline values: CDR1 PRHDT, CDR2 FYEKMQ (reference sequence). Trimming cost V 1 base and J 8 bases, with 8 bases left between them. The CDR3 spells CASSLVVMEAFF. The CDR3 DNA reads TGTGCCAGCAGCTTAGTAGTTATGGAAGCTTTCTTT.

This clone was seen a few times. The chain uses TRBV4-3 and TRBJ2-1; 9 bases are a match to TRBD1. This CDR3 has 15 residues. The J segment lost 7 bases and the V segment lost 4 bases, leaving 8 bases of the junction unmatched. CDR1 is LGHNA, CDR2 YSLEER, per germline. CDR3 in amino acids: CASSPGTGIENEQFF. The CDR3 nucleotides read TGCGCCAGCAGCCCCGGGACAGGGATTGAGAATGAGCAGTTCTTC.

The rearrangement uses TRBV6-5 and TRBJ2-1; 7 bases are shared with TRBD1. This CDR3 is built from 13 residues. Germline assignment: CDR1 MNHEY and CDR2 SVGAGI. The trim removed 4 bases at V and 9 bases at J, leaving 6 bases unmatched. The CDR3 DNA sequence: TGTGCCAGCAGTTCCACAGGGGTGGGTGAGCAGTTCTTC. Encoded protein: CASSSTGVGEQFF.

This clone was detected only a few times. V and J are TRBV7-8 and TRBJ1-2; 8 bases are a match to TRBD1. The germline CDR1 and CDR2 sequences are SGHVS and FQNEAQ. The CDR3 has 14 residues. V was pared by 5 bases and J by 6 bases, with 8 bases of the junction left unmatched. Here the CDR3 DNA reads TGTGCCAGCAGCCCAGGACAGGGTTGGGATGGCTACACCTTC. Translated: CASSPGQGWDGYTF.

This chain links TRBV6-6 with TRBJ2-3; TRBD2 is a possible D gene (5 bases). The CDR3 sequence is 12 residues long. Looked up from germline, CDR1 is MNHNY and CDR2 is SVGAGI (reference sequence). The V and J ends lost 5 bases and 8 bases respectively, with 11 bases between them. CDR3 region: CASSPGFFTQYF. CDR3 bases: TGTGCCAGCAGTCCGGGGTTTTTTACGCAGTATTTT.

This clone was seen more than once but under ten times. The chain links TRBV29-1 to TRBJ1-4, with 7 bases fitting TRBD1. The CDR3 sequence is 11 residues long. Germline CDR1 reads SQVTM; CDR2 reads ANQGSEA. The CDR3: CGTALREKLFF. In DNA form, the CDR3 reads TGCGGGACAGCCCTTAGGGAAAAACTGTTTTTT.

The V and J genes are TRBV12-5 and TRBJ2-7; 10 positions match TRBD2. The junction had 5 bases not matched to a gene; V was cut back by 5 bases and J by 1 base. The CDR3 extends over 15 amino acids. The germline V gene has CDR1 LGHNT and CDR2 FRNRAP. The CDR3 here is CASGKGSGGSYEQYF. DNA for the CDR3: TGTGCTAGTGGTAAGGGTAGCGGGGGGTCCTACGAGCAGTACTTC.

This clone was counted a few times. V is TRBV19 and J is TRBJ2-3, with 7 bases aligning to TRBD2. V lost 5 bases, J lost 2 bases, and 10 bases stayed unmatched. This CDR3 has 16 residues. Germline loops: CDR1 LNHDA, CDR2 SQIVND (reference sequence). Here the CDR3 reads CASSPGRTDHTDTQYF. In DNA, the CDR3 is TGTGCCAGTAGTCCCGGGAGGACCGACCACACAGATACGCAGTATTTT.

As concerns this clone: At the DNA level, this CDR3 is encoded by other sequences in the same sample as well. V usage is TRBV5-1 and J usage is TRBJ1-1, with TRBD1 matching 7 bases. The CDR3 spans 14 residues. Trimming at V came to 0 bases and at J to 5 bases, leaving 4 bases not matched to a gene. The germline CDR1 and CDR2 sequences are SGHRS and YFSETQ. CDR3 region: CASSLDRGGTEAFF. Written as DNA, the CDR3 is TGCGCCAGCAGCTTGGACAGGGGTGGTACTGAAGCTTTCTTT. Supplemented by reference TRBV5-1 and TRBJ1-1, the full variable domain reads KAGVTQTPRYLIKTRGQQVTLSCSPISGHRSVSWYQQTPGQGLQFLFEYFSETQRNKGNFPGRFSGRQFSNSRSEMNVSTLELGDSALYLCASSLDRGGTEAFFGQGTRLTVV.

This chain connects TRBV27 to TRBJ2-6, with 10 bases lining up with TRBD2. The V segment lost 5 bases and the J segment 0 bases; nucleotides outside the gene matches: 7. The CDR3 loop spans 18 amino acids. Germline V gene lookup returns CDR1 MNHEY and CDR2 SMNVEV (reference sequence). The CDR3 sequence is CASSLSGGGHSGANVLTF. CDR3 bases: TGTGCCAGCAGTCTAAGCGGGGGGGGACACTCTGGGGCCAACGTCCTGACTTTC.

The chain links TRBV30 to TRBJ1-6; 10 bases agree with TRBD1. This CDR3 spans 14 amino acids. Germline values: CDR1 GTSNPN, CDR2 SVGIG (reference sequence). Trimming cost V 5 bases and J 7 bases; bases outside gene matches: 5. The CDR3 reads CAWSGTGANSPLHF. The CDR3 nucleotides are TGTGCCTGGTCCGGGACAGGGGCGAATTCACCCCTCCACTTT. Full variable domain (remainder filled in from reference TRBV30 and TRBJ1-6): SQTIHQWPATLVQPVGSPLSLECTVEGTSNPNLYWYRQAAGRGLQLLFYSVGIGQISSEVPQNLSASRPQDRQFILSSKKLLLSDSGFYLCAWSGTGANSPLHFGNGTRLTVT.

This rearrangement joins TRBV25-1 to TRBJ1-1, with a tentative D call TRBD1 (5 bases). CDR3 length: 13 residues. Trimming stripped 1 base from V and 10 bases from J, with 13 bases between. Per germline, CDR1 MGHDK and CDR2 SYGVNS. The CDR3 sequence is CASSEWSGSGAFF. Written as DNA, the CDR3 is TGTGCCAGCAGTGAATGGTCAGGGTCGGGAGCTTTCTTT.

The V gene is TRBV30, the J gene TRBJ1-5; TRBD1 aligns across 9 bases. Germline trimming cut 1 base from V and 4 bases from J; bases unmatched to any gene: 11. The CDR3 runs 17 residues. Germline V gene sequence: CDR1 GTSNPN, CDR2 SVGIG (reference sequence). The CDR3 DNA is TGTGCCTGGAGTGAGGGGAACAGGGGGCGCGGAAATCAGCCCCAGCATTTT. It yields the protein CAWSEGNRGRGNQPQHF.

This chain joins TRBV7-2 and TRBJ1-1; D ambiguous. CDR1 is SGHTA, CDR2 FQGNSA, per germline. Trimming removed 2 bases at V and 8 bases at J, with 9 bases between. The length of the CDR3 is 12 residues. CDR3 residues: CASSLSGEEAFF. CDR3 sequence (DNA): TGTGCCAGCAGCTTATCAGGTGAAGAAGCTTTCTTT.

The V call is TRBV6-1, the J call TRBJ2-5; the D is unclear. With the DNA end fitting TRBJ2-7 better, the J assignment may be wrong. The CDR3 consists of 10 residues. CDR1 and CDR2 from the germline V gene are MNHNS and SASEGT. CDR3 amino acids: CASSEGEQYF. For the CDR3, the DNA is TGTGCCAGCAGTGAGGGCGAGCAGTACTTC.

The V call is TRBV25-1, the J call TRBJ1-2; D gene uncertain. Germline-derived CDR1 and CDR2 are MGHDK and SYGVNS. The V end was cut by 4 bases, the J end by 4 bases, with 10 bases between. The CDR3 is 13 amino acids. CDR3 nucleotides: TGTGCCAGCAGTGGCGAGAGGCCCTATGGCTACACCTTC. Its protein is CASSGERPYGYTF.

The gene calls are TRBV6-6 and TRBJ2-2, with unresolved D. This CDR3 contains 16 residues. Deletions cut 5 bases from V and 0 bases from J, with 13 bases between. Germline loops: CDR1 MNHNY, CDR2 SVGAGI (reference sequence). In DNA, the CDR3 is TGTGCCAGCAGTCCCCTGACAAACTCGAACACCGGGGAGCTGTTTTTT. This sequence encodes CASSPLTNSNTGELFF.

The chain combines TRBV9 with TRBJ2-2; 7 nucleotides match TRBD2. Trimming took 0 bases from V and 4 from J; bases not matched to a gene: 6. CDR3 length: 16 residues. Germline CDR1 reads SGDLS; CDR2 reads YYNGEE. CDR3 in DNA: TGTGCCAGCAGCGTAGATCCTAGCGGCGTCACCGGGGAGCTGTTTTTT. This sequence encodes CASSVDPSGVTGELFF.

This chain joins TRBV6-5 and TRBJ1-5; maybe TRBD1 (5 bases). The CDR3 loop spans 15 amino acids. The germline V gene has CDR1 MNHEY and CDR2 SVGAGI. Trimming took off 5 bases at V and 0 bases at J, with 11 bases between the two ends. The CDR3 sequence is CASSRDQGSNQPQHF. In DNA form, the CDR3 reads TGTGCCAGCAGTCGTGACCAGGGTAGCAATCAGCCCCAGCATTTT.

This rearrangement joins TRBV19 to TRBJ1-4, with 10 nucleotides matching TRBD1. Trimming at V came to 5 bases and at J to 7 bases, leaving 13 bases not matched to a gene. The CDR3 covers 17 residues. CDR1 and CDR2 (germline): LNHDA, SQIVND (reference sequence). CDR3 bases: TGTGCCAGTAGTGACCGGGACAGGGGCCCAGCGGGTGAAAAACTGTTTTTT. Translation gives CASSDRDRGPAGEKLFF.

The chain recombines TRBV7-3 with TRBJ2-3; 8 nucleotides line up with TRBD2. CDR1 and CDR2 (germline): SGHTA, FQGTGA. The ends lost 7 bases at V and 4 bases at J; junction bases unmatched: 4. The CDR3 is 13 residues long. This CDR3 reads CASTTGGSDTQYF. DNA of the CDR3: TGTGCCAGCACGACGGGGGGGTCAGATACGCAGTATTTT.

This clone was counted a single time. The V call is TRBV15, the J call TRBJ2-7, with D perhaps TRBD2 (5 bases). Germline CDR1 is LNHNV and CDR2 is YYDKDF (reference sequence). Trimming left V 4 bases short and J 5 bases short, with 18 bases between. There are 15 residues in the CDR3. The CDR3 reads CATSTESGVPNEQYF. CDR3 DNA: TGTGCCACCAGCACGGAATCCGGGGTCCCCAACGAGCAGTACTTC.

This clone came up a few times. This rearrangement joins TRBV19 to TRBJ1-4; D ambiguous. CDR3 length equals 10 residues. Per germline, CDR1 LNHDA and CDR2 SQIVND (reference sequence). V was shortened by 6 bases and J by 13 bases, with 9 bases between the two germline ends. The CDR3 spells CASSSRGLFF. In nucleotides, the CDR3 is TGTGCCAGTAGCTCGCGGGGACTGTTTTTT. Combining the CDR3 with reference TRBV19 and TRBJ1-4 gives the whole variable domain DGGITQSPKYLFRKEGQNVTLSCEQNLNHDAMYWYRQDPGQGLRLIYYSQIVNDFQKGDIAEGYSVSREKKESFPLTVTSAQKNPTAFYLCASSSRGLFFGSGTQLSVL.